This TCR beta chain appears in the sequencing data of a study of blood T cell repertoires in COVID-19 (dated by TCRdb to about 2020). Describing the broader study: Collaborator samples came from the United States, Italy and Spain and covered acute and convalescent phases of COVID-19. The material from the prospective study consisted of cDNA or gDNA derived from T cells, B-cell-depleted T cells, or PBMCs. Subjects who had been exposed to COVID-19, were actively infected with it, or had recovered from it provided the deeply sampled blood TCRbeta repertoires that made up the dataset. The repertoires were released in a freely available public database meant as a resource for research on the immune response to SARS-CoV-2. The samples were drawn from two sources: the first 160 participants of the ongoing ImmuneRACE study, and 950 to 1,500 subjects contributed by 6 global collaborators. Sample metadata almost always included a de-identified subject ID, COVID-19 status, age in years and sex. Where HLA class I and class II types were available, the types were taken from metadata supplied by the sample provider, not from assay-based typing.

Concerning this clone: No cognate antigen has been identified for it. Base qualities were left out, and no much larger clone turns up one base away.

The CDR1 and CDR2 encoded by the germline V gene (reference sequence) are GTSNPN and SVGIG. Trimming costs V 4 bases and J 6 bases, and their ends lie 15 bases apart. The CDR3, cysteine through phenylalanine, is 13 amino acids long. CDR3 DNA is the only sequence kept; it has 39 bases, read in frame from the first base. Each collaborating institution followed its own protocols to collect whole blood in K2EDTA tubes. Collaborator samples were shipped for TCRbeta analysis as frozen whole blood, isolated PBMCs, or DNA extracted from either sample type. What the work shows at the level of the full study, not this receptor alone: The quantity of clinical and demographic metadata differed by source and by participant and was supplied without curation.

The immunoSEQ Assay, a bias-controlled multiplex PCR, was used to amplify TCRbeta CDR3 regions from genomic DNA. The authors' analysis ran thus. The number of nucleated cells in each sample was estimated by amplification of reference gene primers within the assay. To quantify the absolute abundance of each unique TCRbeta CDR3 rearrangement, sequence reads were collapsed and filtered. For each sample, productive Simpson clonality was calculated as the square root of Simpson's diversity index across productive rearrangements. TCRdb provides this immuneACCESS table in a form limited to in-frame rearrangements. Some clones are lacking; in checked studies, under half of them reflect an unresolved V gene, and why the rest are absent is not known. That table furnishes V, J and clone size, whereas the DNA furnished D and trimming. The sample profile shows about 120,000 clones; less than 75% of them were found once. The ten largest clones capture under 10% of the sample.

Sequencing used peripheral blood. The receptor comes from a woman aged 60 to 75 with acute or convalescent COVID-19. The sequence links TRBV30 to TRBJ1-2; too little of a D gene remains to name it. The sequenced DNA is TGTGCCTGGAAGGTTCCGGGAACAAATGGCTACACCTTC. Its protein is CAWKVPGTNGYTF.